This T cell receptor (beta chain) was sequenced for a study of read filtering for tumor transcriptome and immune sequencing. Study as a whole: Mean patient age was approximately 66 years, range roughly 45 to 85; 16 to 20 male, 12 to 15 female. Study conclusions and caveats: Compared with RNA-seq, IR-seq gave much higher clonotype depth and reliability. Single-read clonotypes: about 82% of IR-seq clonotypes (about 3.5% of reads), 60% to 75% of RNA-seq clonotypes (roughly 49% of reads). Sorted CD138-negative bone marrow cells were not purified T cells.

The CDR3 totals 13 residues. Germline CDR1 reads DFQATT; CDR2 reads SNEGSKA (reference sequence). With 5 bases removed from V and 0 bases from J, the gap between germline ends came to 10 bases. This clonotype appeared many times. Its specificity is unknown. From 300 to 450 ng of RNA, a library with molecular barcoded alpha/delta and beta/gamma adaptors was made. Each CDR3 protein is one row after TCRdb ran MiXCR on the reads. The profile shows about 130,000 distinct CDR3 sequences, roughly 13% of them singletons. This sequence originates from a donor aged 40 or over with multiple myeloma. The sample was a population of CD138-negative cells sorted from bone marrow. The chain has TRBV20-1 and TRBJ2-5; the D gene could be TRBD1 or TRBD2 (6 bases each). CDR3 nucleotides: TGCAGTGCTGGCGGGACAAACCAAGAGACCCAGTACTTC. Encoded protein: CSAGGTNQETQYF.